The rows below give T cell receptor beta chains drawn from one sample of a study of blood T cell repertoires in COVID-19. Data came from immunoSEQ multiplex PCR; TCRdb stores just in-frame clones and leaves some out. The table shows about 160,000 clones, with 80% to 90% occurring only once. The specimen was PBMCs or T cells enriched from blood (not recorded which). Receptors originate from a man between 45 and 60 years old who had recovered from COVID-19. Each CDR3 is given with its conserved first and last residue. The D gene is left open where the match is weak. Only part of the rows carry a size: once, few, many, or a class if the clone is expanded.

clone size	V gene	J gene	D gene	CDR3 protein	CDR3 DNA
.	TRBV7-6	TRBJ1-2	TRBD1	CASSEGARVDYGYTF	TGTGCCAGCAGCGAGGGGGCTAGGGTTGACTATGGCTACACCTTC
.	TRBV3-1/TRBV3-2	TRBJ2-1	.	CASSQPGNEQFF	TGTGCCAGCAGCCAGCCGGGCAATGAGCAGTTCTTC
.	TRBV7-6	TRBJ1-2	TRBD1	CASSLVTGGSYGYTF	TGTGCCAGCAGCTTAGTAACAGGGGGGAGCTATGGCTACACCTTC
.	TRBV11-2	TRBJ2-2	TRBD2	CASSSSTSGGPGELFF	TGTGCCAGCAGCTCGTCGACTAGCGGGGGACCCGGGGAGCTGTTTTTT
.	TRBV9	TRBJ1-6	TRBD1	CASSVEGTGFSPLHF	TGTGCCAGCAGCGTAGAGGGGACAGGGTTCTCACCCCTCCACTTT
.	TRBV15	TRBJ1-4	.	CATSRGAQYTTNEKLFF	TGTGCCACCAGCCGAGGGGCGCAGTACACAACTAATGAAAAACTGTTTTTT
.	TRBV6-5	TRBJ2-7	TRBD1	CASSPGGSSSYEQYF	TGTGCCAGCAGCCCAGGGGGTTCATCCTCCTACGAGCAGTACTTC
.	TRBV6-5	TRBJ1-2	TRBD1	CASRHGTGDNYGYTF	TGTGCCAGCAGACATGGGACAGGAGATAACTATGGCTACACCTTC
.	TRBV5-8	TRBJ1-5	TRBD1	CASSSDRDQPQHF	TGTGCCAGCAGCTCGGACAGGGATCAGCCCCAGCATTTT
.	TRBV7-9	TRBJ2-7	.	CASSLVNSYEQYF	TGTGCCAGCAGCTTAGTCAACTCCTACGAGCAGTACTTC
.	TRBV7-8	TRBJ2-5	TRBD2	CASSNRLAGAQETQYF	TGTGCCAGCAGCAATAGACTAGCGGGGGCCCAAGAGACCCAGTACTTC
.	TRBV6-5	TRBJ1-1	TRBD1	CASSYSTDRGRTEAFF	TGTGCCAGCAGTTACTCCACGGACAGGGGGCGTACTGAAGCTTTCTTT
.	TRBV3-1/TRBV3-2	TRBJ2-1	.	CASSEDPSARGYNEQFF	TGTGCCAGCAGCGAAGACCCCTCGGCCAGGGGCTACAATGAGCAGTTCTTC
.	TRBV12-3/TRBV12-4	TRBJ2-5	.	CASSRIETQYF	TGTGCCAGCAGCCGTATAGAGACCCAGTACTTC
few	TRBV21-1	TRBJ2-7	.	CASSKEGAYEQYF	TGTGCCAGCAGCAAAGAGGGGGCCTACGAGCAGTACTTC
.	TRBV29-1	TRBJ2-3	TRBD1	CSVGRDRGPDTQYF	TGCAGCGTTGGCCGGGACAGGGGGCCAGATACGCAGTATTTT
.	TRBV5-6	TRBJ2-1	TRBD1	CASSLTTGKSYNEQFF	TGTGCCAGCAGCTTGACGACAGGGAAATCCTACAATGAGCAGTTCTTC
.	TRBV30	TRBJ2-6	.	CAHAGGSGANVLTF	TGTGCCCACGCCGGGGGCTCTGGGGCCAACGTCCTGACTTTC
.	TRBV7-9	TRBJ2-5	TRBD1	CASSNRDREQETQYF	TGTGCCAGCAGCAACCGGGACAGGGAGCAAGAGACCCAGTACTTC
once	TRBV13	TRBJ1-4	TRBD1	CASSLRATGVNEKLFF	TGTGCCAGCAGCCTCCGGGCGACAGGGGTTAATGAAAAACTGTTTTTT
few	TRBV10-2	TRBJ2-2	.	CASKLVESNTGELFF	TGCGCCAGCAAGTTAGTGGAGTCGAACACCGGGGAGCTGTTTTTT
.	TRBV11-2	TRBJ1-2	.	CASSRDRGVYGYTF	TGTGCCAGCAGCAGAGATCGGGGGGTCTATGGCTACACCTTC
.	TRBV6-1	TRBJ1-2	.	CASSEHKQDSYGYTF	TGTGCCAGCAGTGAACACAAACAGGATTCCTATGGCTACACCTTC
.	TRBV5-4	TRBJ2-2	TRBD1	CASRPRDRGPGELFF	TGTGCCAGCAGACCCCGGGACAGGGGCCCCGGGGAGCTGTTTTTT
.	TRBV6-5	TRBJ1-6	.	CASSPTGSTSPLHF	TGTGCCAGCAGCCCAACAGGGTCTACTTCACCCCTCCACTTT
.	TRBV4-3	TRBJ2-3	.	CASSQVERGIRGTDTQYF	TGCGCCAGCAGCCAAGTCGAAAGGGGAATACGGGGCACAGATACGCAGTATTTT
few	TRBV18	TRBJ2-7	TRBD1	CASSPGQGSYEQYF	TGTGCCAGCTCACCGGGACAGGGTTCCTACGAGCAGTACTTC
.	TRBV13	TRBJ1-2	TRBD1	CASTGGRNHGYTF	TGTGCCAGCACAGGGGGCCGGAACCATGGCTACACCTTC
.	TRBV30	TRBJ2-6	.	CACPTFSGANVLTF	TGTGCCTGCCCGACTTTCTCTGGGGCCAACGTCCTGACTTTC
.	TRBV7-9	TRBJ2-1	TRBD1	CASSLLDRVLNEQFF	TGTGCCAGCAGCTTACTCGACAGGGTGCTCAATGAGCAGTTCTTC
.	TRBV15	TRBJ2-1	.	CATSRDGGYEQFF	TGTGCCACCAGCAGAGATGGGGGGTATGAGCAGTTCTTC
.	TRBV14	TRBJ1-6	.	CASSQGLYNSPLHF	TGTGCCAGCAGCCAAGGACTCTATAATTCACCCCTCCACTTT
.	TRBV25-1	TRBJ1-1	.	CASRGDSNTEAFF	TGTGCCAGCAGAGGCGACTCGAACACTGAAGCTTTCTTT
.	TRBV7-9	TRBJ1-1	TRBD1	CASSPKGATEAFF	TGTGCCAGCAGCCCCAAGGGGGCCACTGAAGCTTTCTTT
few	TRBV15	TRBJ2-6	TRBD2	CATSRAGGTGANVLTF	TGTGCCACCAGCAGAGCGGGGGGGACTGGGGCCAACGTCCTGACTTTC
.	TRBV7-2	TRBJ2-5	TRBD2	CASSPGGAMETQYF	TGTGCCAGCAGCCCCGGGGGGGCCATGGAGACCCAGTACTTC
.	TRBV2	TRBJ2-3	TRBD2	CASTGGAGRSTDTQYF	TGTGCCAGCACCGGGGGAGCGGGGCGAAGCACAGATACGCAGTATTTT
.	TRBV19	TRBJ2-4	TRBD2	CASSMGLAGGGDKNIQYF	TGTGCCAGTAGTATGGGACTAGCGGGGGGCGGGGACAAAAACATTCAGTACTTC
few	TRBV7-2	TRBJ1-2	.	CASSPGRGYTF	TGTGCCAGCAGCCCCGGTCGTGGCTACACCTTC
.	TRBV14	TRBJ2-3	.	CASSPLGTDTQYF	TGTGCCAGCAGCCCCCTCGGCACAGATACGCAGTATTTT